The 8 T cell receptor beta chains presented below share a single source sample, sequenced in a study of PD-L1 blockade in urothelial cancer. Profiled with immunoSEQ multiplex PCR; TCRdb holds only in-frame clones, not every one. The sample records about 52,000 clones, around 79% being singletons. Time point here: pretreatment peripheral blood. The specimen comprised PBMCs, sampled around atezolizumab (anti-PD-L1) treatment. Source of these receptors: a man in his 70s with urothelial cancer.

This rearrangement joins TRBV28 to TRBJ1-2; D is ambiguous. V was cut by 5 bases and J by 2 bases, with 9 bases left in between. Germline V lookup: CDR1 MDHEN, CDR2 SYDVKM. The CDR3 extends over 13 amino acids. CDR3 sequence (DNA): TGTGCCAGCAGTCCCAGTGGCAACTATGGCTACACCTTC. This gives the protein CASSPSGNYGYTF.

V is TRBV4-2 and J is TRBJ1-4; a possible D gene is TRBD1 (6 bases). From germline, CDR1 is LGHNA and CDR2 YNFKEQ. Trimming removed 5 bases from V and 6 bases from J, with 13 bases in between. This CDR3 spans 14 amino acids. In nucleotides, the CDR3 is TGTGCCAGCAGCTACAGGGAAGACGATGAAAAACTGTTTTTT. This translates into CASSYREDDEKLFF.

This chain connects TRBV11-2 to TRBJ1-1, with D perhaps matching TRBD1 (5 bases). The V gene lost 1 base and the J gene lost 3 bases, with 18 bases spanning the gap. Germline V gives CDR1 SGHAT, CDR2 FQNNGV. This CDR3 has 17 amino acids. CDR3 coding DNA: TGTGCCAGCAGCTTAGGTATCGGGGGTTTCGGTGACACTGAAGCTTTCTTT. Translation: CASSLGIGGFGDTEAFF.

The genes are TRBV27 and TRBJ2-7; D unclear. The CDR3 spans 15 residues. Germline loops: CDR1 MNHEY, CDR2 SMNVEV (reference sequence). Deletions cut 1 base from V and 4 bases from J, with 14 bases between. CDR3 sequence (DNA): TGTGCCAGCAGTTTATACGGTGAGGAGTCTTACGAGCAGTACTTC. It yields the protein CASSLYGEESYEQYF.

V is TRBV7-9 and J is TRBJ1-1; TRBD1 is a possible D gene (5 bases). Trimming pared 4 bases from V and 7 bases from J, leaving 13 bases between. The CDR3 is made up of 13 amino acids. Germline-derived CDR1 and CDR2 are SEHNR and FQNEAQ (reference sequence). CDR3 residues: CASSSSGAHEAFF. The CDR3 DNA is TGTGCCAGCAGCTCCTCTGGGGCGCATGAAGCTTTCTTT.

This sequence joins TRBV5-4 and TRBJ1-2; unclear D gene. Deletions cut 2 bases from V and 4 bases from J, with 9 bases between. There are 13 residues in the CDR3. Per germline, CDR1 SGHNT and CDR2 YYREEE (reference sequence). The CDR3 spells CASSLRNSYGYTF. The CDR3 DNA reads as TGTGCCAGCAGCTTACGCAACAGCTATGGCTACACCTTC.

V usage is TRBV6-7 and J usage is TRBJ2-1, with 11 bases aligning to TRBD2. TRBV6-7 is an open reading frame, and its role is uncertain. V was clipped by 6 bases and J by 6 bases; unmatched bases: 7. This CDR3 contains 15 residues. CDR3 DNA sequence: TGTGCCAGCAGAGCCACTAGCGGGAGTTGCAATGAGCAGTTCTTC. This gives the protein CASRATSGSCNEQFF.

The chain combines TRBV10-3 with TRBJ1-6; weak D call: TRBD1 (5 bases). Germline V gives CDR1 ENHRY, CDR2 SYGVKD. The CDR3 sequence is 14 residues long. V dropped 7 bases and J dropped 8 bases, with 15 bases sitting between them. The CDR3 sequence is CAIMGGEGDSPLHF. CDR3 sequence (DNA): TGTGCCATCATGGGAGGGGAAGGGGATTCACCCCTCCACTTT.